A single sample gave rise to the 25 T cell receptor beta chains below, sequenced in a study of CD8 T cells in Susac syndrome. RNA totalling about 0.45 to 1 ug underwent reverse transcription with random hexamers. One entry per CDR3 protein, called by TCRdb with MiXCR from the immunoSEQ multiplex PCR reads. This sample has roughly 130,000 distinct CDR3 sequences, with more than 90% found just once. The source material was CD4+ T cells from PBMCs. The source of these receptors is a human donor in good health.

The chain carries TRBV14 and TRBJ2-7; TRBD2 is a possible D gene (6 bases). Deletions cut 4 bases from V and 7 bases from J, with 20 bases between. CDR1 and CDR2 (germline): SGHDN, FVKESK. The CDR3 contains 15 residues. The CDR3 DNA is TGTGCCAGCAGCCGACAATCCCGGAGACTAGGGGAGCAGTACTTC. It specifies CASSRQSRRLGEQYF.

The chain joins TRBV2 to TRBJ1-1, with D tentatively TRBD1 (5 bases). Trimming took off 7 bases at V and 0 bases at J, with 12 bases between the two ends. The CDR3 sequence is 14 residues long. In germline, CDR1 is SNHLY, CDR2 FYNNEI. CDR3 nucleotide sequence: TGTGCCAGCACTATGGGACTCGTGAACACTGAAGCTTTCTTT. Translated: CASTMGLVNTEAFF.

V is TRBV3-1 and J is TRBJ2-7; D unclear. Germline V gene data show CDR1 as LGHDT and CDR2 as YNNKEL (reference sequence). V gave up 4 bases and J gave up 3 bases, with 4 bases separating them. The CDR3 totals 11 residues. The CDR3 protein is CASSRNYEQYF. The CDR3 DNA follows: TGTGCCAGCAGCCGGAACTACGAGCAGTACTTC.

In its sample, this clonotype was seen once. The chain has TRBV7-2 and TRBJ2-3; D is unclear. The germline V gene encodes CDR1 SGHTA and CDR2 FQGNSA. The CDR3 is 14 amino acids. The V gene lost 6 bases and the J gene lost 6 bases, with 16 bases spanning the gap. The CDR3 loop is CASRSGGLGDTQYF. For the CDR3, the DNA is TGTGCCAGCAGGTCGGGCGGTCTTGGGGATACGCAGTATTTT.

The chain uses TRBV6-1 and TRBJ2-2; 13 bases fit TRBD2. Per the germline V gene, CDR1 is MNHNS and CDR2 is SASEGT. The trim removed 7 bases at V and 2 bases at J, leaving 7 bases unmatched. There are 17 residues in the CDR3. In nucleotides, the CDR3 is TGTGCCAGCACCCCACTAGCGGGAGGGTCCAACACCGGGGAGCTGTTTTTT. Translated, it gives CASTPLAGGSNTGELFF.

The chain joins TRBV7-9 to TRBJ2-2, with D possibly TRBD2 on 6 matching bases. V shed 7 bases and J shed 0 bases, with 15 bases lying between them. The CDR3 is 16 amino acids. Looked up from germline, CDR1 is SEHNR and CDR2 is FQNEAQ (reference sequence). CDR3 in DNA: TGTGCCAGCAACCGGTTGAGGACTACGAACACCGGGGAGCTGTTTTTT. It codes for CASNRLRTTNTGELFF.

Written as DNA, the CDR3 is TGTGCCAGCAGCCTCCGTCAGCTGCGGGAACTTTACAATGAGCAGTTCTTC. Its protein product is CASSLRQLRELYNEQFF. The V call is TRBV5-6, the J call TRBJ2-1, with a tentative D call TRBD2 (6 bases). V lost 4 bases and J 4 bases, leaving 21 bases between the germline ends. The CDR3 is 17 residues long. Germline loops: CDR1 SGHDT, CDR2 YYEEEE.

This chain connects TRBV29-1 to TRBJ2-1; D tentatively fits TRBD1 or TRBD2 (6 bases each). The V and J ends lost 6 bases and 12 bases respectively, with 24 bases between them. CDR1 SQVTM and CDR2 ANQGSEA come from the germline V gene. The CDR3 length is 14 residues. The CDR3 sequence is CSVQVQGTAFGQFF. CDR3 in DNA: TGCAGCGTCCAAGTGCAGGGGACTGCCTTTGGGCAGTTCTTC.

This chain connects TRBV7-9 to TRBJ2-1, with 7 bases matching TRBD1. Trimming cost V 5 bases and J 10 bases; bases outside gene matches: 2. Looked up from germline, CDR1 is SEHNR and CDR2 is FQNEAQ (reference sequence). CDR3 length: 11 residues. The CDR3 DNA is TGTGCCAGCAGCGTACAGGGGGAGCAGTTCTTC. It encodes CASSVQGEQFF.

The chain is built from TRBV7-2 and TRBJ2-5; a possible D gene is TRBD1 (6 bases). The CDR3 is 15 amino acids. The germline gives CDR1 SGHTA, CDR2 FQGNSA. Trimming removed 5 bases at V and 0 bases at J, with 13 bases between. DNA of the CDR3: TGTGCCAGCAGCCGACAGGCTGGGTACCAAGAGACCCAGTACTTC. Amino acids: CASSRQAGYQETQYF.

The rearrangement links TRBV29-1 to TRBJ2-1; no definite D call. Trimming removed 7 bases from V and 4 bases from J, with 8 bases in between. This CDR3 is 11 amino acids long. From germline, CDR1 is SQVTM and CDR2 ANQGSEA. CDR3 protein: CSAFLYNEQFF. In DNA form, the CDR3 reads TGCAGCGCCTTCCTATACAATGAGCAGTTCTTC.

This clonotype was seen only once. The DNA of the CDR3 is TGTGCCAGCAACCCAGGGTATCTCTATGGCTACACCTTC. This sequence encodes CASNPGYLYGYTF. The rearrangement uses TRBV12-3 or TRBV12-4 and TRBJ1-2; TRBD1 might be the D (5 bases). The CDR3 has 13 residues. The V end was cut by 7 bases, the J end by 4 bases, with 13 bases between.

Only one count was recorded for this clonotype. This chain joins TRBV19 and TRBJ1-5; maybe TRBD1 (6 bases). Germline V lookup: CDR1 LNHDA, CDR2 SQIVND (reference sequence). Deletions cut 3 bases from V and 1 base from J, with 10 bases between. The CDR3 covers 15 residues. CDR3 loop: CASSIGQGSNQPQHF. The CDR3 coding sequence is TGTGCCAGTAGTATCGGGCAGGGGAGCAATCAGCCCCAGCATTTT.

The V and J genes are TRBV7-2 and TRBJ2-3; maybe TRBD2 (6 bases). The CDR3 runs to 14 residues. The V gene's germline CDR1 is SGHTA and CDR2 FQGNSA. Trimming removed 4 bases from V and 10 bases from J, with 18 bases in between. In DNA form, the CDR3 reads TGTGCCAGCAGCTCCCCCCCCGGGAGTTCGTCGCAGTATTTT. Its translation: CASSSPPGSSSQYF.

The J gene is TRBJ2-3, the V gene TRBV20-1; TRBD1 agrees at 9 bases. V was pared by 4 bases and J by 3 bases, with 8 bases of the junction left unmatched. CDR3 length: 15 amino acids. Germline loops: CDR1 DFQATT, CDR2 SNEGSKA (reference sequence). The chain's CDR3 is CSAKSGTGLTDTQYF. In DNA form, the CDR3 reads TGCAGTGCTAAATCCGGGACAGGGTTAACAGATACGCAGTATTTT.

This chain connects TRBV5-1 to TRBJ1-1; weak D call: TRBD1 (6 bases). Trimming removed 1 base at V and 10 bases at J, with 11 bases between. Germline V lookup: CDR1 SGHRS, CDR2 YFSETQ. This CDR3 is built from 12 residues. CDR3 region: CASSLPDSLAFF. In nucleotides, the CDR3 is TGCGCCAGCAGCTTGCCGGACAGTTTAGCTTTCTTT.

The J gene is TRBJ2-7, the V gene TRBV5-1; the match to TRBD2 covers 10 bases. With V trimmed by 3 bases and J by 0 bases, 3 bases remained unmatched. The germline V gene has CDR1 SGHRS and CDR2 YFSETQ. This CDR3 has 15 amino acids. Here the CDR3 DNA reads TGCGCCAGCAGCTACGGGACTAGCGACTCCTACGAGCAGTACTTC. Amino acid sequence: CASSYGTSDSYEQYF.

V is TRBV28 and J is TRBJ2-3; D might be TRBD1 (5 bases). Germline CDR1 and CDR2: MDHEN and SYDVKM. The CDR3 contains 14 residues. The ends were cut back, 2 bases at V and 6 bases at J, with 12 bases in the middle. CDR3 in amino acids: CASSLGAVRDTQYF. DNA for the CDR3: TGTGCCAGCAGTTTAGGGGCGGTCCGGGATACGCAGTATTTT. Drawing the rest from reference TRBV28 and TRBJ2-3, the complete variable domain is DVKVTQSSRYLVKRTGEKVFLECVQDMDHENMFWYRQDPGLGLRLIYFSYDVKMKEKGDIPEGYSVSREKKERFSLILESASTNQTSMYLCASSLGAVRDTQYFGPGTRLTVL.

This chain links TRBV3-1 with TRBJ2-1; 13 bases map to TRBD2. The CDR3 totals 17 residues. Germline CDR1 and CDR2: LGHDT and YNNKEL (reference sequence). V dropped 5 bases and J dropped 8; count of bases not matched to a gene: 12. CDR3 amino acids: CASSLKARTSGSDEQFF. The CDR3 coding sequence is TGTGCCAGCAGCTTAAAGGCGCGGACTAGCGGGAGTGATGAGCAGTTCTTC.

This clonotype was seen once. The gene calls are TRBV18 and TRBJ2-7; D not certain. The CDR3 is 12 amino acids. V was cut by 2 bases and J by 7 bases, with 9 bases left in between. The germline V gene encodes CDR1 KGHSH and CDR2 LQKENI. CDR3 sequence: CASSPGSEEQYF. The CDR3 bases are TGTGCCAGCTCACCAGGGTCTGAGGAGCAGTACTTC.

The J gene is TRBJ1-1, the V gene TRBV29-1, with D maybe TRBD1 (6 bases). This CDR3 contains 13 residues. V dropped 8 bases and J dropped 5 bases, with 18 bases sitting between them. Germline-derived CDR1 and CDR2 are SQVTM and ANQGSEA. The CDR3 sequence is CSTKQGLETEAFF. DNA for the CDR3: TGCAGCACAAAACAGGGACTGGAGACTGAAGCTTTCTTT. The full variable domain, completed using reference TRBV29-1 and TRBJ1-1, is SAVISQKPSRDICQRGTSLTIQCQVDSQVTMMFWYRQQPGQSLTLIATANQGSEATYESGFVIDKFPISRPNLTFSTLTVSNMSPEDSSIYLCSTKQGLETEAFFGQGTRLTVV.

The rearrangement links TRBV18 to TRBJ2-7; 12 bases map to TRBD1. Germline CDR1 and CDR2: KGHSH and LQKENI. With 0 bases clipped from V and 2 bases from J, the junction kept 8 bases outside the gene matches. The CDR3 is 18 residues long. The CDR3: CASSPPGTGGLGTYEQYF. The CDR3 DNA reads TGTGCCAGCTCACCACCGGGGACAGGGGGCCTCGGGACCTACGAGCAGTACTTC.

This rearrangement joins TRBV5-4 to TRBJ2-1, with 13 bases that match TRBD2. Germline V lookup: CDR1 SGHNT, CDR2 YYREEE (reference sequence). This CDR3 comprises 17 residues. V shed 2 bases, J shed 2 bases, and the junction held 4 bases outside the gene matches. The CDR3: CASSLVGTSGTYNEQFF. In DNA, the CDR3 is TGTGCCAGCAGCTTAGTGGGGACTAGCGGGACCTACAATGAGCAGTTCTTC.

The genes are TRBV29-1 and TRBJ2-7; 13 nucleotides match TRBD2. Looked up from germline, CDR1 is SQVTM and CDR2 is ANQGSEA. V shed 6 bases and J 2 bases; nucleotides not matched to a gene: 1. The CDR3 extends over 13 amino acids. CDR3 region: CSVGLAGAYEQYF. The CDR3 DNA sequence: TGCAGCGTAGGACTAGCGGGGGCCTACGAGCAGTACTTC.

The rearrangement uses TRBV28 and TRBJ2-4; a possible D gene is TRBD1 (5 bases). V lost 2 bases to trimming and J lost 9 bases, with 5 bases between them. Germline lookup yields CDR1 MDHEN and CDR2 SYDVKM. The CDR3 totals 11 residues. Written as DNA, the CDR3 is TGTGCCAGCAGTTTAAGGGGCATTCAGTACTTC. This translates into CASSLRGIQYF.